This T cell receptor beta chain originates from a study of lung T cells in sarcoidosis with Löfgren's syndrome. This CDR3 is 15 amino acids long. V was clipped by 6 bases and J by 2 bases; unmatched bases: 6. Germline V gene data show CDR1 as LGHNA and CDR2 as YNFKEQ. Overall study findings and caveats: Multiple Löfgren's syndrome patients reportedly shared TRAV12-1 and TRBV2 CDR3 motifs. Löfgren's syndrome patients reportedly showed greatest TRAV12-1 and TRBV2 expansion versus controls.

One entry per CDR3 protein results from TCRdb running MiXCR on the reads. The table includes about 19,000 distinct CDR3 sequences, about 21% detected once. In its sample, this clonotype was seen many times. Its cognate antigen is unknown. The specimen was CD4+ T cells from bronchoalveolar lavage. This TCR derives from a human donor with sarcoidosis (Löfgren's syndrome or another form), or a control subject (not recorded which). The chain links TRBV4-2 to TRBJ2-7; 11 bases are a match to TRBD2. The CDR3 spells CASSRTGLAAYEQYF. Written as DNA, the CDR3 is TGTGCCAGCAGTCGGACGGGACTAGCGGCCTACGAGCAGTACTTC.